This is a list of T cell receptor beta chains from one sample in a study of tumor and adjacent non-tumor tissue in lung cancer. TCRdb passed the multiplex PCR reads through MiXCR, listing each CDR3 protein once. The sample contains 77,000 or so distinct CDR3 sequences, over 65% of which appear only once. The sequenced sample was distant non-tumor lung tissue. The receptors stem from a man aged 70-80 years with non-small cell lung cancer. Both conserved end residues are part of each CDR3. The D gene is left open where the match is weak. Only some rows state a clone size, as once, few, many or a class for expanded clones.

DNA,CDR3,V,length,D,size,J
TGTGTCAGCAGTTTAGGGAGGTCTGAAGCTTTCTTT,CVSSLGRSEAFF,TRBV28,12,NA,once,TRBJ1-1
TGCAATGCTAGCAAGGGGGCGTATTCACCCCTCCACTTT,CNASKGAYSPLHF,TRBV20-1,13,TRBD1,NA,TRBJ1-6
TGTGCCAGCAGAGATAACCCAACGGAAAGGGAGCAGTACTTC,CASRDNPTEREQYF,TRBV6-1,14,NA,NA,TRBJ2-7
TGCAGCGTGGCTGGGACAGTCAATTCACCCCTCCACTTT,CSVAGTVNSPLHF,TRBV29-1,13,TRBD1,NA,TRBJ1-6
TGTGCCGGCAGCTGGGACAGGGGAGGGCAGTACTTC,CAGSWDRGGQYF,TRBV5-5,12,TRBD1,NA,TRBJ2-7
TGCGCCAGCGGCCCGACAGGGGCCGTTATATCTGGGGCCAACATCCTGACTTTC,CASGPTGAVISGANILTF,TRBV5-1,18,TRBD1,few,TRBJ2-6
TGTGCAAGCAGCTTAGTGGGCACAGGGGTTGCCGGGGAGCTCTATTTT,CASSLVGTGVAGELYF,TRBV11-2,16,TRBD1,once,TRBJ2-2
TGTACTAGCAGGACCGGGACATCCTCCTACGAGCAGTACTTC,CTSRTGTSSYEQYF,TRBV28,14,NA,once,TRBJ2-7
TGTGTCAGTAGCTTGGAATATCTGGGACAAGGCCGTGGCTACACCTTC,CVSSLEYLGQGRGYTF,TRBV5-5,16,NA,NA,TRBJ1-2
TGTGCCAGCAGTGAGGTGGGGGGCGCATCCTTCGAGCAGTACTTC,CASSEVGGASFEQYF,TRBV6-1,15,NA,once,TRBJ2-7
TGTGCCAGCAGCTTAGGTTCAGGGGACGGCTATGGCTACACCTTC,CASSLGSGDGYGYTF,TRBV7-2,15,NA,NA,TRBJ1-2
TGCGCCAGAGTTTACAGGGGGGCCACTGAAGCTTTCTTT,CARVYRGATEAFF,TRBV5-1,13,TRBD1,NA,TRBJ1-1
TGTGCCTGGAGTGTACTTTCAGCCCCCGGTCGGGACACCATATATTTT,CAWSVLSAPGRDTIYF,TRBV30,16,NA,many,TRBJ1-3
TGTGCCACCAGTGAGTCGACTCCCCAAAATCAGCCCCAGCATTTT,CATSESTPQNQPQHF,TRBV10-3,15,NA,NA,TRBJ1-5
TGTACCAGCAGTTCCGGGACAGGGGGCACCGGGGAGCTGTTTTTT,CTSSSGTGGTGELFF,TRBV6-2/TRBV6-3,15,TRBD1,NA,TRBJ2-2
TGCGCCAGCAGAGCAAGAGGGTCTGGCGGGGGGCCGCGGGGAATCGGGGAGCTCTTTTTT,CASRARGSGGGPRGIGELFF,TRBV4-1,20,TRBD2,NA,TRBJ2-2
TGTAGTGTTGTGGCGAAGAGGCCTGAAGCTTTCTTT,CSVVAKRPEAFF,TRBV29-1,12,NA,NA,TRBJ1-1
TGCAGTCACCGTCCGACAAGTCTGGACGAGCAGTACTTC,CSHRPTSLDEQYF,TRBV20-1,13,NA,NA,TRBJ2-7
TGTGCCAGCATTGAGAGCGGGACCTACAATGTGCAGTTCTTC,CASIESGTYNVQFF,TRBV12-3/TRBV12-4,14,TRBD2,NA,TRBJ2-1
TGTGCCAGCAAACAGGGTATTGGGAACAGCGGGGAGCTGTTTTTT,CASKQGIGNSGELFF,TRBV6-6,15,NA,NA,TRBJ2-2
TGTGTCAGCAGTTTCGACAGGGTAGAGACTGAAGCATTCTTT,CVSSFDRVETEAFF,TRBV12-3/TRBV12-4,14,TRBD1,few,TRBJ1-1
TGTGCCAGCAGCCAAAGGGGGGGAACCTACGAGCAGTATTTC,CASSQRGGTYEQYF,TRBV11-2,14,NA,NA,TRBJ2-7
TGCAGCGCGCGACGGGGGACATCCTACGAGCAATACTTC,CSARRGTSYEQYF,TRBV29-1,13,NA,NA,TRBJ2-7
TGCGCCAGCAGCAACGGAGCCAGGGCGTTCGTGGATACGCAGTATTTT,CASSNGARAFVDTQYF,TRBV4-1,16,NA,NA,TRBJ2-3
TGCAGCGTTGGGGGGCCTGCGAACACCGGGGAGCTGTTTTTT,CSVGGPANTGELFF,TRBV29-1,14,NA,many,TRBJ2-2
TGCGCCAGCAGCAACCCGACAGGGGGAGAGACCCAGTACTTC,CASSNPTGGETQYF,TRBV5-1,14,TRBD1,many,TRBJ2-5
TGTGCCAGCAGCTCGGGGTTGAGTAGCGGGGTGAGAAGTGAGCAGTTCTTC,CASSSGLSSGVRSEQFF,TRBV5-6,17,TRBD2,NA,TRBJ2-1
TGTGCCAGCACCCTTCGCGTCACCGAGACATGGAAGGGCTACACCTTC,CASTLRVTETWKGYTF,TRBV28,16,NA,NA,TRBJ1-2
TGTGCCAGCAGCCAAGAATTTGGGAACACCGGGGAGTTGTTTTTT,CASSQEFGNTGELFF,TRBV14,15,NA,NA,TRBJ2-2
TGCGCCAGCAACTCGGCCTCGGGGGGAAACACAATATATTTT,CASNSASGGNTIYF,TRBV5-4,14,NA,NA,TRBJ1-3
TGTGCCAGCAGCCCTGGGATAGGGAGGGACAATGAGCAGTCCTTC,CASSPGIGRDNEQSF,TRBV11-2,15,NA,NA,TRBJ2-1
TGCTGTGCCCGGCTAATATTAGATACGCAGTATTTT,CCARLILDTQYF,TRBV20-1,12,NA,NA,TRBJ2-3
TGTGCCAGCAGTACTCCCGGGACAGCCTCCTACGAGCAGTACTTC,CASSTPGTASYEQYF,TRBV2,15,TRBD1,many,TRBJ2-7